This TCR beta chain was captured by sequencing in a study of cytomegalovirus exposure and HLA in healthy donors. Study-level background: HLA-typed donors were the source of approximately 88 million unique TCRs, which an early data release held.

It was with 60 Vbeta and 13 Jbeta primers that the PCR ran. Only in-frame clones appear in the TCRdb table, and some are missing; sequencing was by immunoSEQ multiplex PCR. The sample consists of around 150,000 clones, roughly 60% of them appearing once. General study results and limits: 150 to 200 TCR beta chains were listed as cytomegalovirus-associated. CMV serostatus was the sole immune exposure data available. Later analysis indicated greater clonal expansion among HLA-associated TCR beta chains than among equally common other chains.

Points on this clone: What it binds is not known.

Trimming cost V 10 bases and J 0 bases, with 16 bases left between them. The CDR3 length is 14 residues. CDR1 is PRHDT, CDR2 FYEKMQ, per germline (reference sequence). Source material: PBMCs. The receptor was derived from a woman aged 40 to 55 in good health and CMV-seronegative. This rearrangement joins TRBV13 to TRBJ2-7, with D hard to call. In DNA, the CDR3 is TGTGCCACCATTAGTGCCTCGAGCTCCTACGAGCAGTACTTC. Translating it yields CATISASSSYEQYF.